Here is one T cell receptor beta chain with its context. Participants spanned ages about 18 to 90 years and resided in about 25 US areas. Per the authors' pipeline: Amplification with reference gene primers provided the estimates of nucleated cell counts. The method was immunoSEQ multiplex PCR; TCRdb's version includes in-frame clones alone and lacks a portion of them. V and J calls plus clone size are reproduced from that table; the DNA served to infer D and trimming. Of about 170,000 clones listed, roughly 87% are singletons. The sample comes from a study of blood T cell repertoires in COVID-19. On the study more broadly: PBMCs, B-cell-depleted T cells, or T cells provided the cDNA or gDNA that made up the material.

This CDR3 has 13 residues. Germline V gene sequence: CDR1 MNHEY, CDR2 SMNVEV (reference sequence). After removal of 6 bases from V and 4 bases from J, the junction contained 4 bases not matched to a gene. This chain links TRBV27 with TRBJ1-1, with 8 bases fitting TRBD1. The TCR was taken from a human donor with acute COVID-19. The donor label of this sample is uncertain. Sequenced material: PBMCs or T cells enriched from blood (not recorded which). The CDR3 coding sequence is TGTGCCAGCAGCGAGGACAGGGCCACTGAAGCTTTCTTT. Translating it yields CASSEDRATEAFF.